This T cell receptor beta chain was identified during a study of radiotherapy plus CTLA-4 blockade in lung cancer. Study-wide points: Peripheral blood showed expansion of tumor-derived TCR clones after radiotherapy and ipilimumab.

The protocol was immunoSEQ multiplex PCR, while the TCRdb copy is restricted to in-frame clones and leaves out a portion. The table shows over 100,000 clones, with about 80% occurring only once. Germline CDR1 is SQVTM and CDR2 is ANQGSEA. Trimming took 7 bases from V and 6 from J; bases not matched to a gene: 8. The CDR3 has 14 amino acids. In the case of this clone: The antigen is not known.

This sequence was found in a human donor with non-small cell lung cancer that progressed on radiotherapy plus ipilimumab. Some clones in this sample may be carry-over from other donors' samples. The source was peripheral blood, collected from a patient treated with radiotherapy plus ipilimumab. V usage is TRBV29-1 and J usage is TRBJ2-1; 11 positions match TRBD2. CDR3 residues: CSALLAGVPNEQFF. CDR3 sequence (DNA): TGCAGCGCCCTACTAGCGGGGGTTCCCAATGAGCAGTTCTTC.